A single sample gave rise to the 28 T cell receptor beta chains below, sequenced in a study of T cells in Graves' hyperthyroidism and ophthalmopathy. Authors of the study amplified TCR beta CDR3 regions from RNA transcripts. The HTBI primer set served for first-round RT-PCR of the TCR CDR3. TCRdb redid the calling of the multiplex PCR reads with MiXCR, one entry per CDR3 protein. The sample contains approximately 640,000 distinct CDR3 sequences, less than 45% of which appear only once. Sequenced sample: peripheral blood or thyroid tissue (not recorded which). The origin of the receptors is an adult man with Graves' disease, either hyperthyroidism or ophthalmopathy (not recorded which).

J is TRBJ1-1 and V is TRBV20-1; no clear D. Germline lookup yields CDR1 DFQATT and CDR2 SNEGSKA (reference sequence). V shed 4 bases and J shed 1 base, with 7 bases lying between them. There are 12 residues in the CDR3. In nucleotides, the CDR3 is TGCAGTGCTATTAGGGCGAACACTGAAGCTTTCTTT. This sequence encodes CSAIRANTEAFF.

V is TRBV19 and J is TRBJ2-5, with 8 bases fitting TRBD2. This CDR3 comprises 16 residues. Germline CDR1 LNHDA, CDR2 SQIVND (reference sequence). The V and J ends lost 7 bases and 1 base, in that order; junction bases with no gene match: 11. The CDR3 DNA reads as TGTGCCAGTAAGGTAACGGGAACTAGCGGCCAAGAGACCCAGTACTTC. Its translation is CASKVTGTSGQETQYF.

This rearrangement joins TRBV24-1 to TRBJ1-6; D unresolved. Trimming took off 5 bases at V and 11 bases at J, with 9 bases between the two ends. The CDR3 runs 12 residues. Germline V gives CDR1 KGHDR, CDR2 SFDVKD. This CDR3 reads CATSAGQTPLHF. DNA for the CDR3: TGTGCCACCAGTGCGGGCCAGACACCCCTCCACTTT.

This clonotype has at least ten counts. The chain uses TRBV20-1 and TRBJ1-6; 7 positions match TRBD1. Germline V lookup: CDR1 DFQATT, CDR2 SNEGSKA (reference sequence). Trimming removed 1 base from V and 10 bases from J; junction bases left unmatched: 7. The CDR3 runs to 14 residues. The DNA for the CDR3 is TGCAGTGCTAGAGGGGGGGAGACAGGGTCACCCCTCCACTTT. Protein sequence: CSARGGETGSPLHF.

The V and J genes are TRBV5-1 and TRBJ1-1; 9 bases are a match to TRBD1. The CDR3 is 13 amino acids. V lost 2 bases, J lost 8 bases, and 4 bases stayed unmatched. Germline lookup yields CDR1 SGHRS and CDR2 YFSETQ. The CDR3 loop is CASSLGQGPEAFF. The CDR3 nucleotides read TGCGCCAGCAGCTTAGGACAGGGGCCGGAAGCTTTCTTT.

Turning to this clonotype: The junction and the germline gene differ at one end; a read error may be behind it. The chain joins TRBV7-9 to TRBJ2-5, with TRBD1 matching over 7 bases. Per germline, CDR1 SEHNR and CDR2 FQNEAQ (reference sequence). The CDR3 covers 14 residues. The chain's CDR3 is CASSLGTVQETLYF. CDR3 DNA: TGCGCCAGCAGCCTCGGGACAGTTCAAGAGACCCTGTACTTC.

CDR3 loop: CATSGTMTDTNYGYTF. CDR3 DNA sequence: TGTGCCACCAGCGGGACAATGACAGACACTAACTATGGCTACACCTTC. The rearrangement links TRBV15 to TRBJ1-2; a possible D gene is TRBD1 (6 bases). The germline V and J ends were trimmed by 5 bases and 0 bases, with 16 bases remaining between them. The V gene's germline CDR1 is LNHNV and CDR2 YYDKDF (reference sequence). This CDR3 is 16 amino acids long. Looking up the rest from reference TRBV15 and TRBJ1-2 gives the full variable domain: DAMVIQNPRYQVTQFGKPVTLSCSQTLNHNVMYWYQQKSSQAPKLLFHYYDKDFNNEADTPDNFQSRRPNTSFCFLDIRSPGLGDTAMYLCATSGTMTDTNYGYTFGSGTRLTVV.

The chain couples TRBV6-1 to TRBJ1-5; 7 bases are shared with TRBD1. V dropped 3 bases and J dropped 4; count of bases not matched to a gene: 9. This CDR3 is built from 16 residues. Germline V gene sequence: CDR1 MNHNS, CDR2 SASEGT. As DNA, the CDR3 is TGTGCCAGCAGTGACCCCGGGACAGCCCCAAATCAGCCCCAGCATTTT. Its protein product is CASSDPGTAPNQPQHF.

To note about this clonotype: A single base separates this from a much larger clone, so it may be a read error. This chain links TRBV15 with TRBJ2-5; D is unresolved. The CDR3 is 15 amino acids. Germline lookup yields CDR1 LNHNV and CDR2 YYDKDF (reference sequence). The CDR3 protein is CATSRDLLVQEAQYF. The DNA of the CDR3 is TGTGCCACCAGCAGAGATCTTTTAGTCCAAGAGGCCCAGTACTTC. Full variable domain (outside the CDR3, taken from reference TRBV15 and TRBJ2-5): DAMVIQNPRYQVTQFGKPVTLSCSQTLNHNVMYWYQQKSSQAPKLLFHYYDKDFNNEADTPDNFQSRRPNTSFCFLDIRSPGLGDTAMYLCATSRDLLVQEAQYFGPGTRLLVL.

The rearrangement joins TRBV25-1 to TRBJ2-7; unclear D gene. This CDR3 spans 12 amino acids. V was shortened by 5 bases and J by 7 bases, with 12 bases between the two germline ends. Germline-derived CDR1 and CDR2 are MGHDK and SYGVNS. CDR3 bases: TGTGCCAGCAGTTTTACATTAGCTGAGCAGTACTTC. Residues: CASSFTLAEQYF.

The chain combines TRBV12-3 or TRBV12-4 with TRBJ1-1; 9 positions agree with TRBD1. The length of the CDR3 is 15 residues. Unmatched junction bases numbered 5, after V lost 5 bases and J lost 1 base. CDR3 in amino acids: CASSPYRGQNTEAFF. As DNA, the CDR3 is TGTGCCAGCAGTCCTTACAGGGGGCAGAACACTGAAGCTTTCTTT.

V is TRBV20-1 and J is TRBJ2-7, with D perhaps matching TRBD1 (6 bases). V was shortened by 4 bases and J by 2 bases, with 12 bases between the two germline ends. This CDR3 has 13 amino acids. From germline, CDR1 is DFQATT and CDR2 SNEGSKA (reference sequence). The DNA for the CDR3 is TGCAGTGCTATACCGGGACAAACCTACGAGCAGTACTTC. Amino acid sequence: CSAIPGQTYEQYF.

This clonotype was detected many times. This chain joins TRBV7-8 and TRBJ1-6; 9 positions match TRBD1. The CDR3 has 13 amino acids. V lost 3 bases and J lost 14; bases outside the gene matches: 5. The germline V gene encodes CDR1 SGHVS and CDR2 FQNEAQ. The CDR3 bases are TGTGCCAGCAGCTTGGCGGGACAGGGAACCCTCCACTTT. It specifies CASSLAGQGTLHF.

This clonotype has just one count. The genes are TRBV20-1 and TRBJ1-2, with a tentative D call TRBD1 (5 bases). The germline CDR1 and CDR2 sequences are DFQATT and SNEGSKA (reference sequence). Trimming removed 4 bases at V and 4 bases at J, with 7 bases between. The CDR3 contains 11 residues. The CDR3 sequence: CSANGAYGYTF. For the CDR3, the DNA is TGCAGTGCTAACGGGGCCTATGGCTACACCTTC.

This clonotype turned up a few times. Written as DNA, the CDR3 is TGTGCCAGCAGCTTCAAGTTGTGGGGAATCCAAGAGACCCAGTACTTC. Translating it yields CASSFKLWGIQETQYF. This chain links TRBV7-8 with TRBJ2-5; D is ambiguous. The CDR3 spans 16 residues. V was clipped by 3 bases and J by 1 base, with 15 bases between them. CDR1 is SGHVS and CDR2 is FQNEAQ in the germline V gene.

The chain joins TRBV24-1 to TRBJ2-5; D is uncertain. V was cut by 5 bases and J by 4 bases, with 16 bases left in between. This CDR3 region has 15 residues. From germline, CDR1 is KGHDR and CDR2 SFDVKD. The CDR3 reads CATSAGWSQRETQYF. CDR3 nucleotide sequence: TGTGCCACCAGTGCCGGTTGGAGTCAGCGAGAGACCCAGTACTTC.

Many counts were recorded for this clonotype. The chain uses TRBV2 and TRBJ1-6; D not certain. The CDR3 has 15 amino acids. The germline V and J ends were trimmed by 3 bases and 0 bases, with 6 bases remaining between them. The germline gives CDR1 SNHLY, CDR2 FYNNEI. DNA for the CDR3: TGTGCCAGCAGTGATTCCAGCTCCTATAATTCACCCCTCCACTTT. Translation: CASSDSSSYNSPLHF.

The rearrangement uses TRBV20-1 and TRBJ1-1; D gene ambiguous. Trimming took off 0 bases at V and 1 base at J, with 15 bases between the two ends. The CDR3 runs to 16 residues. Germline V gives CDR1 DFQATT, CDR2 SNEGSKA (reference sequence). The CDR3: CSARDLTEQPNTEAFF. CDR3 DNA: TGCAGTGCTAGAGATCTAACGGAGCAGCCGAACACTGAAGCTTTCTTT.

This clonotype has at least ten counts. CDR3 DNA: TGTGCCAGCGGACCGGTGAGGGGGTCTAATGAAAAACTGTTTTTT. This sequence encodes CASGPVRGSNEKLFF. The chain uses TRBV25-1 and TRBJ1-4; tentative D call: TRBD1 (6 bases). Germline V gene sequence: CDR1 MGHDK, CDR2 SYGVNS. CDR3 length: 15 residues. V was trimmed by 8 bases and J by 3 bases, leaving 16 bases between them.

This clonotype was seen repeatedly, ten times or more. Its ends do not fully match the called genes, so a read error is possible. The chain uses TRBV7-7 and TRBJ1-5; D unclear. Germline CDR1 and CDR2: SSHAT and FNYEAQ (reference sequence). The CDR3 has 16 amino acids. The CDR3 region is CASSWWFRLSNQPQHF. The CDR3, as DNA: TGTGCTAGCAGCTGGTGGTTTCGGCTGAGCAATCAGCCCCAGCATTTT.

The chain has TRBV25-1 and TRBJ1-3; D is ambiguous. Deletions cut 3 bases from V and 5 bases from J, with 11 bases between. The CDR3 totals 14 residues. In germline, CDR1 is MGHDK, CDR2 SYGVNS. The CDR3 bases are TGTGCCAGCAGTGATCTTGGAGCTCGAAACACCATATATTTT. Translated: CASSDLGARNTIYF.

The rearrangement links TRBV7-2 to TRBJ1-4; the match to TRBD1 covers 11 bases. Germline assignment: CDR1 SGHTA and CDR2 FQGNSA. Trimming at V came to 2 bases and at J to 15 bases, leaving 5 bases not matched to a gene. The CDR3 sequence is 13 residues long. The chain's CDR3 is CASSLLGQGALFF. The CDR3 coding sequence is TGTGCCAGCAGCTTACTAGGACAGGGGGCCTTGTTTTTT.

In its sample, this clonotype was seen many times. V usage is TRBV20-1 and J usage is TRBJ1-2, with D uncertain. The V end lost 0 bases, the J end lost 3 bases, and 5 bases lay between the germline ends. Looked up from germline, CDR1 is DFQATT and CDR2 is SNEGSKA (reference sequence). The CDR3 contains 12 residues. CDR3 amino acids: CSARESHYGYTF. The CDR3 DNA reads TGCAGTGCTAGAGAATCCCACTATGGCTACACCTTC.

The chain has TRBV20-1 and TRBJ1-4; 9 nucleotides line up with TRBD1. Germline V gives CDR1 DFQATT, CDR2 SNEGSKA (reference sequence). The trim removed 1 base at V and 8 bases at J, leaving 5 bases unmatched. The CDR3 is 14 amino acids. This CDR3 is CSARVGQGNEKLFF. In nucleotides, the CDR3 is TGCAGTGCTAGAGTGGGACAGGGAAACGAAAAACTGTTTTTT.

This clonotype appeared a few times. V usage is TRBV9 and J usage is TRBJ2-7; D possibly corresponds to TRBD2 (6 bases). Trimming shortened V by 2 bases and J by 6 bases, and 15 bases separated the two germline ends. There are 14 residues in the CDR3. Germline CDR1 reads SGDLS; CDR2 reads YYNGEE. Here the CDR3 DNA reads TGTGCCAGCAGCGTTACCGGGACTCCCCGCGAGCAGTACTTC. The encoded protein is CASSVTGTPREQYF. The whole variable domain, remainder taken from reference TRBV9 and TRBJ2-7, is DSGVTQTPKHLITATGQRVTLRCSPRSGDLSVYWYQQSLDQGLQFLIQYYNGEERAKGNILERFSAQQFPDLHSELNLSSLELGDSALYFCASSVTGTPREQYFGPGTRLTVT.

To note about this clonotype: A read error may be the cause here, since a much bigger clone is one base away. V usage is TRBV24-1 and J usage is TRBJ2-5; the D gene could be TRBD1 or TRBD2 (5 bases each). The CDR3 has 14 amino acids. Germline CDR1 KGHDR, CDR2 SFDVKD. V was cut by 2 bases and J by 1 base, with 7 bases left in between. As DNA, the CDR3 is TGTGCCACCAGTGATTCCGGGACCCAAGAGACCCAGTACTTC. This codes for CATSDSGTQETQYF.

This clonotype was seen only a few times. CDR3 sequence reads: CASSPGTSAETQYF. The CDR3 nucleotides read TGTGCCAGCAGCCCCGGGACTAGCGCGGAGACCCAGTACTTC. The chain carries TRBV12-3 or TRBV12-4 and TRBJ2-5; 10 bases fit TRBD2. This CDR3 spans 14 amino acids. Unmatched junction bases numbered 6, after V lost 6 bases and J lost 5 bases.

The chain combines TRBV29-1 with TRBJ1-4; 12 nucleotides match TRBD1. The CDR3 spans 14 residues. The germline V gene encodes CDR1 SQVTM and CDR2 ANQGSEA. V trimming: 6 bases; J trimming: 8 bases; junction bases outside the gene matches: 7. DNA of the CDR3: TGCAGCGTCGGAACCGGGACAGGGGGCGAAAAACTGTTTTTT. Protein: CSVGTGTGGEKLFF.